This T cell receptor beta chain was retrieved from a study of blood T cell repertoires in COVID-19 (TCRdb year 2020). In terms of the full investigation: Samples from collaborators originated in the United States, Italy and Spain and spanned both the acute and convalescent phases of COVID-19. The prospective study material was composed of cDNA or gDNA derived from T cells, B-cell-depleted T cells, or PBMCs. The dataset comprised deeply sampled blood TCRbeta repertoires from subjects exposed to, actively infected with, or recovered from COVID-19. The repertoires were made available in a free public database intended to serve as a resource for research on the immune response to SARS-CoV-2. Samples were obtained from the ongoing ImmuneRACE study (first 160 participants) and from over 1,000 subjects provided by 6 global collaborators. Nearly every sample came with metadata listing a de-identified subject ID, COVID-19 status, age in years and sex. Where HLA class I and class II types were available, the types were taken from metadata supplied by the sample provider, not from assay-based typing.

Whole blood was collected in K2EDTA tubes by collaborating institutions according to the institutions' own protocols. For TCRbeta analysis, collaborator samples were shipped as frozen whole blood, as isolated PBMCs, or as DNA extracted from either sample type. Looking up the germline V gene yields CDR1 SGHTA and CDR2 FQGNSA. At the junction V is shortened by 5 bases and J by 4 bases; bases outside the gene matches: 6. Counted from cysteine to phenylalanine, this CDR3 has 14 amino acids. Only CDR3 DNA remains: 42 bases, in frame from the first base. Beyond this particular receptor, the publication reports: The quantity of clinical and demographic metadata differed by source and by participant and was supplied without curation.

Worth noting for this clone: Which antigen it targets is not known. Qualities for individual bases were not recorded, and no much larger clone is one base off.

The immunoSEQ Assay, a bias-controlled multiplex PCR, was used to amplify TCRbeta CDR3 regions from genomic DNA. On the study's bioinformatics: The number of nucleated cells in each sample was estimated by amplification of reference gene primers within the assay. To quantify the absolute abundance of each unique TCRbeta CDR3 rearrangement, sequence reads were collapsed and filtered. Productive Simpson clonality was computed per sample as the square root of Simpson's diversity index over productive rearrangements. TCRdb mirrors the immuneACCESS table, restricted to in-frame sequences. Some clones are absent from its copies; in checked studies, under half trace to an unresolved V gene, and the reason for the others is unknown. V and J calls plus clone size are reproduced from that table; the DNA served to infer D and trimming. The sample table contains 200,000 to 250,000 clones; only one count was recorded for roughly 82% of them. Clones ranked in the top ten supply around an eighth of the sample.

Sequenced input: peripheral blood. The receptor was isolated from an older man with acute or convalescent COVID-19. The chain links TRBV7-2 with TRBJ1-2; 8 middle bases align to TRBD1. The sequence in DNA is TGTGCCAGCAGCCCCCGACAGGGGATCTATGGCTACACCTTC. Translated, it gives CASSPRQGIYGYTF.